This record concerns one TCR beta chain sequence. This sample was included in a study of blood T cell repertoires in COVID-19. Profiling relied on immunoSEQ multiplex PCR, and the TCRdb table lists in-frame clones only, not all of them. Of 150,000 to 200,000 clones listed, 89% were seen once; the top ten hold about 8.1%. CDR3 size: 20 residues. Germline-derived CDR1 and CDR2 are SGHRS and YFSETQ. V shed 0 bases and J shed 2 bases, with 26 bases lying between them. The specimen was PBMCs or T cells enriched from blood (not recorded which). The sequence derives from a woman aged 18-29 years who had recovered from COVID-19. V is TRBV5-1 and J is TRBJ1-1; no clear D gene. The CDR3 is CASSLAASWTFRAVNTEAFF. The CDR3 DNA follows: TGCGCCAGCAGCTTGGCTGCCTCATGGACTTTCCGAGCCGTTAACACTGAAGCTTTCTTT.